This entry is about one T cell receptor beta chain. Its antigen remains unknown. The sample comes from a study of beta chain features in type 1 diabetes. Overall study results and limits: Across all four CD4+ subsets, people with type 1 diabetes showed modestly shorter TCRB CDR3s.

Purity exceeded 98% in all sorted populations. As every portion of the isolated RNA was reverse transcribed, the sequencing read expressed TCRB transcripts. The table came from immunoSEQ multiplex PCR; TCRdb's copy has only in-frame clones and leaves some out. The table records around 140,000 clones, about 13% of them present only once. The CDR3 extends over 15 amino acids. Losses at the gene ends were 5 bases for V and 4 bases for J; bases not matched to a gene: 7. The germline V gene encodes CDR1 SGHVS and CDR2 FNYEAQ. The rearrangement joins TRBV7-6 to TRBJ2-3; TRBD2 agrees at 9 bases. This clonotype originated in a man aged 18 to 30 with type 1 diabetes. The sequenced material came from central memory CD4+ T cells from blood. The DNA for the CDR3 is TGTGCCAGCAGCCCCCTGGCGGGGGGGCCAGATACGCAGTATTTT. Amino acid sequence: CASSPLAGGPDTQYF.